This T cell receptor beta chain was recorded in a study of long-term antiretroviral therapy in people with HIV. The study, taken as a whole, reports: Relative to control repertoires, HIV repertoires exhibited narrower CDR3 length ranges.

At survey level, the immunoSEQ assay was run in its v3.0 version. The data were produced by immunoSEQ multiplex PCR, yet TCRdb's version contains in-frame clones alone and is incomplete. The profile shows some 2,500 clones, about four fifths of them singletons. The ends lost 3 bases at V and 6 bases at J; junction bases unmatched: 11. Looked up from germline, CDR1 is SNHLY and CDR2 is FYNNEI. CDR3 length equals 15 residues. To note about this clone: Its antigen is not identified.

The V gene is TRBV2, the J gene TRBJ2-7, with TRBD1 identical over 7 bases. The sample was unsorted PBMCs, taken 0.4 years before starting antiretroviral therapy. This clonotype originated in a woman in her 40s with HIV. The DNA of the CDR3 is TGTGCCAGCAGTGACGGACAGGTAATTCCTGGCGAGCAGTACTTC. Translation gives CASSDGQVIPGEQYF.